The 21 T cell receptor beta chains below come from one sample, sequenced in a study of radiotherapy plus CTLA-4 blockade in lung cancer. Assay used: immunoSEQ multiplex PCR; TCRdb lists only in-frame clones, some missing. The data contain tens of thousands of clones, roughly 85% of them singletons. Here the sequenced sample was peripheral blood, taken from a patient treated with radiotherapy plus ipilimumab. Receptors were obtained from a human donor with non-small cell lung cancer who had a complete response to radiotherapy plus ipilimumab.

Sample share makes this clone medium-sized. CDR3 nucleotides: TGCGCCAGCAGCCAAGGTCGGGACAGGGGGCCTAATAATGAAAAACTGTTTTTT. Translating it yields CASSQGRDRGPNNEKLFF. This chain uses TRBV4-1 with TRBJ1-4; 12 bases fit TRBD1. Per germline, CDR1 MGHRA and CDR2 YSYEKL. The CDR3 extends over 18 amino acids. V lost 1 base, J lost 4 bases, and 7 bases stayed unmatched.

The gene calls are TRBV5-1 and TRBJ2-3, with D possibly being TRBD1 (6 bases). This CDR3 spans 14 amino acids. CDR1 and CDR2 (germline): SGHRS, YFSETQ. V lost 4 bases and J 6 bases, leaving 15 bases between the germline ends. The CDR3 loop reads CASSLSQGTDTQYF. The DNA for the CDR3 is TGCGCCAGCAGCCTAAGCCAGGGGACGGATACGCAGTATTTT.

A few counts support this clone. The chain links TRBV7-8 to TRBJ2-7; weak D call: TRBD1 (7 bases). The CDR3 has 14 residues. Trimming took 3 bases from V and 5 from J, leaving 14 bases between them. Germline assignment: CDR1 SGHVS and CDR2 FQNEAQ. The CDR3 spells CASSLAGGGNEQYV. Here the CDR3 DNA reads TGTGCCAGCAGCTTGGCAGGGGGAGGAAACGAGCAGTACGTC.

The J gene is TRBJ1-6, the V gene TRBV29-1; no firm D call. Per the germline V gene, CDR1 is SQVTM and CDR2 is ANQGSEA. V was shortened by 6 bases and J by 10 bases, with 19 bases between the two germline ends. CDR3 length: 14 residues. The DNA of the CDR3 is TGCAGCGTGGCCCGAGGTCCTATCGGGTCACCCCTCCACTTT. Translated: CSVARGPIGSPLHF.

The chain has TRBV19 and TRBJ2-5, with D possibly being TRBD1 or TRBD2 (5 bases each). The CDR3 is made up of 15 amino acids. V was pared by 3 bases and J by 7 bases, with 18 bases between. The V gene's germline CDR1 is LNHDA and CDR2 SQIVND (reference sequence). The DNA for the CDR3 is TGTGCCAGTAGTATGGAAGGGGACCTTTTCGGGACCCAGTACTTC. This translates into CASSMEGDLFGTQYF.

This clone was detected a few times. The V and J genes are TRBV28 and TRBJ1-2, with D perhaps TRBD1 (5 bases). Germline loops: CDR1 MDHEN, CDR2 SYDVKM. The V end lost 5 bases, the J end lost 10 bases, and 26 bases lay between the germline ends. The length of the CDR3 is 16 residues. CDR3 loop: CASSPGGAKGARSYTF. As DNA, the CDR3 is TGTGCCAGCAGTCCAGGCGGGGCGAAGGGTGCTCGCTCCTACACCTTC.

The genes are TRBV10-3 and TRBJ2-3, with D possibly TRBD2 on 5 matching bases. Germline V gene data show CDR1 as ENHRY and CDR2 as SYGVKD. The V end was cut by 2 bases, the J end by 1 base, with 7 bases between. This CDR3 contains 14 residues. The CDR3 DNA sequence: TGTGCCATCAGTGAGGGGAGCCGCACAGATACGCAGTATTTT. As protein: CAISEGSRTDTQYF.

The chain is built from TRBV2 and TRBJ1-4; D remains unclear. Germline lookup yields CDR1 SNHLY and CDR2 FYNNEI. The CDR3 has 14 amino acids. The V end lost 6 bases, the J end lost 5 bases, and 13 bases lay between the germline ends. This chain's CDR3 is CASRRVLGNEKLFF. The DNA of the CDR3 is TGTGCCAGCAGGAGGGTACTGGGGAATGAAAAACTGTTTTTT.

The chain employs TRBV7-9 and TRBJ1-2; no clear D. The length of the CDR3 is 17 residues. Germline-derived CDR1 and CDR2 are SEHNR and FQNEAQ (reference sequence). Trimming shortened V by 9 bases and J by 1 base, and 24 bases separated the two germline ends. This CDR3 is CASLKLADVAFNYGYTF. The CDR3 region has the DNA TGTGCCAGTTTGAAATTGGCTGATGTTGCCTTTAACTATGGCTACACCTTC. Complete variable domain (other parts from reference TRBV7-9 and TRBJ1-2): DTGVSQNPRHKITKRGQNVTFRCDPISEHNRLYWYRQTLGQGPEFLTYFQNEAQLEKSRLLSDRFSAERPKGSFSTLEIQRTEQGDSAMYLCASLKLADVAFNYGYTFGSGTRLTVV.

The DNA for the CDR3 is TGTGCCTGGAGTAAGGACCGGGGCACTGAAGCTTTCTTT. Its protein is CAWSKDRGTEAFF. The chain combines TRBV30 with TRBJ1-1; unclear D gene. The CDR3 runs to 13 residues. Trimming took off 2 bases at V and 4 bases at J, with 11 bases between the two ends. The germline V gene encodes CDR1 GTSNPN and CDR2 SVGIG (reference sequence).

This clone was observed a handful of times. The chain is built from TRBV10-3 and TRBJ1-2, with a possible D match to TRBD1 (6 bases). The V and J ends lost 7 bases and 7 bases respectively, with 22 bases between them. The CDR3 loop spans 15 amino acids. Germline CDR1 is ENHRY and CDR2 is SYGVKD. For the CDR3, the DNA is TGTGCCATCAAACCTAATCGGGACACAGGTTCTGGCTACACCTTC. Translated: CAIKPNRDTGSGYTF.

The rearrangement joins TRBV2 to TRBJ1-1; D is perhaps TRBD1 (6 bases). V was cut by 6 bases and J by 11 bases, with 16 bases left in between. CDR1 and CDR2 from the germline V gene are SNHLY and FYNNEI. CDR3 length equals 12 residues. The CDR3: CASRGQTGRAFF. The CDR3, as DNA: TGTGCCAGCAGGGGTCAAACAGGGAGGGCTTTCTTT. Variable domain in full (rest from reference TRBV2 and TRBJ1-1): EPEVTQTPSHQVTQMGQEVILRCVPISNHLYFYWYRQILGQKVEFLVSFYNNEISEKSEIFDDQFSVERPDGSNFTLKIRSTKLEDSAMYFCASRGQTGRAFFGQGTRLTVV.

The gene calls are TRBV19 and TRBJ1-3; 7 bases agree with TRBD1. Germline CDR1 and CDR2: LNHDA and SQIVND (reference sequence). The CDR3 loop spans 16 amino acids. V gave up 5 bases and J gave up 0 bases; unmatched junction bases: 7. The CDR3 DNA reads TGTGCCAGTAGTCTGACGACAGGGAGCTCTGGAAACACCATATATTTT. As protein: CASSLTTGSSGNTIYF.

The chain has TRBV27 and TRBJ1-2; D gene uncertain. Germline V CDR1 and CDR2: MNHEY, SMNVEV (reference sequence). Trimming left V 4 bases short and J 8 bases short, with 17 bases between. There are 14 residues in the CDR3. CDR3 in amino acids: CASSSLQVSRGYTF. The DNA for the CDR3 is TGTGCCAGCAGTTCGCTACAAGTTTCGCGGGGCTACACCTTC.

The V call is TRBV30, the J call TRBJ2-7; 10 positions agree with TRBD1. Germline V CDR1 and CDR2: GTSNPN, SVGIG (reference sequence). V gave up 4 bases and J gave up 2 bases; unmatched junction bases: 5. The CDR3 is made up of 14 amino acids. The CDR3 here is CAWTDRGGTYEQYF. In DNA, the CDR3 is TGTGCCTGGACGGACAGGGGGGGGACCTACGAGCAGTACTTC.

This clone turned up a few times. This sequence joins TRBV10-3 and TRBJ1-1, with TRBD1 as a possible D gene (5 bases). This CDR3 region has 15 residues. The V gene lost 6 bases and the J gene lost 0 bases, with 14 bases spanning the gap. Germline V gives CDR1 ENHRY, CDR2 SYGVKD. CDR3 loop: CAISEKGPMNTEAFF. The CDR3 DNA sequence: TGTGCCATCAGCGAGAAGGGGCCCATGAACACTGAAGCTTTCTTT.

V is TRBV5-6 and J is TRBJ2-1, with a weak D call TRBD2 (7 bases). CDR3 length: 17 amino acids. V was clipped by 4 bases and J by 2 bases, with 19 bases between them. Germline-derived CDR1 and CDR2 are SGHDT and YYEEEE. CDR3 nucleotides: TGTGCCAGCAGCCCCCTGGGGGCGGGGGTAACCTACAATGAGCAGTTCTTC. It yields the protein CASSPLGAGVTYNEQFF.

The chain is built from TRBV5-1 and TRBJ1-1; TRBD1 matches 8 bases. CDR1 and CDR2 (germline): SGHRS, YFSETQ. The CDR3 spans 13 residues. V was clipped by 0 bases and J by 11 bases; unmatched bases: 6. CDR3 sequence reads: CASSLEDRAGAFF. CDR3 DNA: TGCGCCAGCAGCTTGGAGGACAGGGCAGGGGCTTTCTTT. Looking up the rest from reference TRBV5-1 and TRBJ1-1 gives the full variable domain: KAGVTQTPRYLIKTRGQQVTLSCSPISGHRSVSWYQQTPGQGLQFLFEYFSETQRNKGNFPGRFSGRQFSNSRSEMNVSTLELGDSALYLCASSLEDRAGAFFGQGTRLTVV.

The chain combines TRBV10-1 with TRBJ2-1; TRBD1 is a possible D gene (6 bases). The CDR3 is 16 amino acids. In germline, CDR1 is WNHNN, CDR2 SYGVQD (reference sequence). V lost 2 bases to trimming and J lost 1 base, with 12 bases between them. Here the CDR3 DNA reads TGCGCCAGCAGTGAGATCGGAACAGGGTCCTACAATGAGCAGTTCTTC. This codes for CASSEIGTGSYNEQFF.

The V call is TRBV5-1, the J call TRBJ1-1, with D unresolved. The CDR3 extends over 14 amino acids. Germline V gives CDR1 SGHRS, CDR2 YFSETQ. V was cut by 0 bases and J by 4 bases, with 10 bases left in between. The chain's CDR3 is CASSLAAGFTEAFF. CDR3 DNA: TGCGCCAGCAGCTTGGCGGCGGGATTCACTGAAGCTTTCTTT.

The rearrangement links TRBV12-5 to TRBJ2-1; D may be TRBD1 or TRBD2 (5 bases each). Looked up from germline, CDR1 is LGHNT and CDR2 is FRNRAP. V dropped 7 bases and J dropped 10 bases, with 20 bases sitting between them. This CDR3 has 14 amino acids. CDR3 loop: CASELGVGMREQFF. The DNA of the CDR3 is TGTGCTAGTGAATTAGGGGTCGGGATGAGGGAGCAGTTCTTC.